This is a list of T cell receptor beta chains from one sample in a study of control samples from healthy donors and cancer patients. The protocol was immunoSEQ multiplex PCR, while the TCRdb copy is restricted to in-frame clones and leaves out a portion. The sample lists fewer than 90,000 clones; around 87% were seen once. Sequenced sample: blood. The receptors were sampled from a man aged 50 or older in good health. The CDR3 runs from the conserved cysteine through the conserved F or W. A D gene is named only where the DNA matches it firmly. For some rows the clone size is stated as once, few or many, or as a class when expanded; others skip it.

>few|NA|TRBJ1-1|TRBV12-3/TRBV12-4
CASSYLNTEAFF
>NA|TRBD1|TRBJ1-4|TRBV5-1
CASSFTGTGGQKLFF
>NA|NA|TRBJ1-1|TRBV7-2
CASSSLGRNTEAFF
>few|NA|TRBJ1-1|TRBV19
CASSLKPGNTEAFF
>NA|TRBD2|TRBJ2-5|TRBV9
CASSQTSGGETQYF
>NA|NA|TRBJ1-5|TRBV21-1
CASRHPPQPQHF
>NA|TRBD2|TRBJ2-3|TRBV25-1
CASSERRGDLTDTQYF
>NA|NA|TRBJ2-2|TRBV2
CASRESPSGGELFF
>NA|TRBD2|TRBJ2-1|TRBV30
CAWSVLLAGGISYNEQFF
>NA|NA|TRBJ1-1|TRBV10-3
CAITRSPDTEAFF
>NA|TRBD1|TRBJ2-7|TRBV11-2
CASSPRPGTGAYEQYF
>NA|NA|TRBJ2-7|TRBV19
CASSNEQYF
>once|NA|TRBJ2-1|TRBV7-3
CASSLTAGGREQFF
>NA|NA|TRBJ1-1|TRBV4-3
CASSQDLDTEAFF
>NA|TRBD1|TRBJ1-1|TRBV29-1
CSVVGGTARAEAFF
>NA|NA|TRBJ1-6|TRBV15
CATSRDSRVPHF
>NA|NA|TRBJ1-2|TRBV4-3
CASSLGNYGYTF
>NA|NA|TRBJ2-6|TRBV9
CASSVGGLGANVLTF
>NA|TRBD2|TRBJ2-3|TRBV2
CASSEAAGGGIDTQYF
>NA|NA|TRBJ1-5|TRBV5-6
CASSLVDQPQHF
>NA|NA|TRBJ1-1|TRBV4-3
CASSPYPGGADTEAFF
>NA|NA|TRBJ2-7|TRBV19
CASTLRLGLSIHEQYF
>NA|NA|TRBJ1-2|TRBV30
CAWSTGQVYGYTF
>NA|NA|TRBJ2-5|TRBV6-2/TRBV6-3
CASSYSEQETQYF
>NA|NA|TRBJ2-2|TRBV19
CATISQGGFRAGELFF
>NA|NA|TRBJ1-6|TRBV30
CAWSLNNSPLHF
>NA|NA|TRBJ2-7|TRBV18
CASSPLDSETYEQYF
>once|TRBD1|TRBJ1-2|TRBV5-4
CASSLLLAGGLNHGYTF
>few|NA|TRBJ2-6|TRBV4-1
CASSRRLGGSLGGANVLTF
>NA|TRBD2|TRBJ2-5|TRBV18
CASSPGAGGQETQYF
>once|NA|TRBJ2-2|TRBV6-2/TRBV6-3
CASSRRPNTGELFF
>NA|NA|TRBJ1-4|TRBV14
CASSQERGFATNEKLFF
>NA|NA|TRBJ1-6|TRBV5-1
CASSLEGGGSPLHF
>NA|NA|TRBJ2-2|TRBV6-5
CASSYDRSTGELFF
>NA|NA|TRBJ1-2|TRBV6-2/TRBV6-3
CASSSEQSPLYGYTF
>NA|NA|TRBJ1-1|TRBV5-4
CASSLTPNTEAFF
>NA|TRBD1|TRBJ2-7|TRBV25-1
CASSYRGHEQYF
>NA|NA|TRBJ1-1|TRBV5-8
CASSQYNTEAFF
>NA|TRBD1|TRBJ1-2|TRBV5-1
CASSLGYGTGDHGYTF
>NA|TRBD1|TRBJ1-4|TRBV19
CASRGTGTEKLFF
>NA|NA|TRBJ2-1|TRBV7-2
CASSSAGNEQFF
>NA|TRBD1|TRBJ1-4|TRBV13
CASSGGTEGATNEKLFF
>NA|NA|TRBJ2-7|TRBV11-3
CASSPNPGASYEQYF
>few|TRBD2|TRBJ2-5|TRBV6-1
CASSGGGSGGNWETQYF
>NA|TRBD1|TRBJ1-1|TRBV27
CASTPSRDRYTEAFF
>NA|NA|TRBJ1-2|TRBV14
CASSQQDNWGRVLYYGYTF
>NA|NA|TRBJ2-5|TRBV5-4
CASSLGGGAETQYF
>NA|NA|TRBJ1-4|TRBV2
CASSPLGPTQNEKLFF